What follows are 25 T cell receptor beta chains derived from one specimen sequenced in a study of shared clonotypes between healthy human individuals. Profiling relied on immunoSEQ multiplex PCR, and the TCRdb table lists in-frame clones only, not all of them. The sample includes 2 million to 2.5 million clones, 90% to 97% seen only once; the top ten take 0.13%. The sequencing input was naive CD4+ T cells sorted from blood. The subset here: CD45RA+ positively selected. The receptors derive from a man younger than 35 in good health.

The chain uses TRBV7-2 and TRBJ2-5; TRBD2 matches at 11 bases. The CDR3 is made up of 17 amino acids. The junction had 5 bases not matched to a gene; V was cut back by 0 bases and J by 2 bases. Germline V gene data show CDR1 as SGHTA and CDR2 as FQGNSA. CDR3 sequence (DNA): TGTGCCAGCAGCTTAGCCGGGACTAGCGGAGGACAAGAGACCCAGTACTTC. Its protein product is CASSLAGTSGGQETQYF.

V and J are TRBV5-1 and TRBJ1-6; no clear D. Trimming took off 4 bases at V and 8 bases at J, with 13 bases between the two ends. The CDR3 is 14 amino acids. Looked up from germline, CDR1 is SGHRS and CDR2 is YFSETQ. For the CDR3, the DNA is TGCGCCAGCAGCCTAGGACGGATGGATTCACCCCTCCACTTT. Protein: CASSLGRMDSPLHF.

The chain joins TRBV19 to TRBJ1-5; no clear D. V gave up 7 bases and J gave up 0 bases, with 28 bases separating them. The CDR3 contains 20 residues. Per the germline V gene, CDR1 is LNHDA and CDR2 is SQIVND (reference sequence). The CDR3 DNA reads TGTGCCAGTACCTATCGGTATGCAGACACATGGAAACATAGCAATCAGCCCCAGCATTTT. It yields the protein CASTYRYADTWKHSNQPQHF.

The CDR3 nucleotides read TGTGCCAGCAGTGAAAAGGAGGGAGGGTATGGCTACACCTTC. It is translated as CASSEKEGGYGYTF. The chain has TRBV2 and TRBJ1-2; D not certain. There are 14 residues in the CDR3. CDR1 is SNHLY and CDR2 is FYNNEI in the germline V gene. The V and J ends lost 2 bases and 5 bases respectively, with 12 bases between them.

This clone was found a few times. The same CDR3 can be traced to other DNA sequences in this sample. V gene TRBV7-9 combines with J gene TRBJ1-6, with D unresolved. Germline V gene data show CDR1 as SEHNR and CDR2 as FQNEAQ (reference sequence). The CDR3 has 12 residues. The V gene lost 6 bases and the J gene lost 8 bases, with 8 bases spanning the gap. CDR3 DNA: TGTGCCAGCAGTCTCCTCGATTCACCCCTCCACTTT. It encodes CASSLLDSPLHF.

The gene calls are TRBV5-1 and TRBJ2-3; 11 bases fit TRBD2. Germline V gene data show CDR1 as SGHRS and CDR2 as YFSETQ. The CDR3 extends over 17 amino acids. Trimming at V came to 2 bases and at J to 0 bases, leaving 5 bases not matched to a gene. DNA for the CDR3: TGCGCCAGCAGCTTTATACTAGCGGGAGATAGCACAGATACGCAGTATTTT. As protein: CASSFILAGDSTDTQYF.

On this clone: The sample holds other DNA sequences that translate to the same CDR3. This chain uses TRBV5-1 with TRBJ2-5; D perhaps matches TRBD2 (5 bases). Trimming removed 0 bases from V and 0 bases from J, with 9 bases in between. Germline V CDR1 and CDR2: SGHRS, YFSETQ. The CDR3 is made up of 15 amino acids. In DNA, the CDR3 is TGCGCCAGCAGCTTGGCGGGCGGGTACCAAGAGACCCAGTACTTC. It specifies CASSLAGGYQETQYF.

V and J are TRBV29-1 and TRBJ2-5; the D call may be TRBD1 or TRBD2 (5 bases each). With 7 bases removed from V and 5 bases from J, the gap between germline ends came to 11 bases. This CDR3 comprises 11 residues. Germline assignment: CDR1 SQVTM and CDR2 ANQGSEA. The CDR3, as DNA: TGCAGCGCCGGGACGGAGGAGACCCAGTACTTC. The encoded protein is CSAGTEETQYF.

The chain links TRBV2 to TRBJ1-5; 9 bases match TRBD1. Germline CDR1 SNHLY, CDR2 FYNNEI. V was clipped by 6 bases and J by 4 bases; unmatched bases: 7. The CDR3 contains 15 residues. The CDR3 sequence is CASRDRDRANQPQHF. CDR3 nucleotide sequence: TGTGCCAGCAGGGACCGGGACAGGGCTAATCAGCCCCAGCATTTT.

The chain links TRBV5-5 to TRBJ2-1; D uncertain. This CDR3 is built from 18 residues. Germline loops: CDR1 SGHKS, CDR2 YYEKEE (reference sequence). Between the trimmed V and J ends, which lost 4 bases and 9 bases, there was a span of 29 bases. The CDR3 protein is CASSLNPLRPLEWGEQFF. The CDR3 DNA reads TGTGCCAGCAGCCTCAATCCCCTGCGCCCATTGGAGTGGGGTGAGCAGTTCTTC. Together with reference TRBV5-5 and TRBJ2-1, the CDR3 gives the full variable domain: DAGVTQSPTHLIKTRGQQVTLRCSPISGHKSVSWYQQVLGQGPQFIFQYYEKEERGRGNFPDRFSARQFPNYSSELNVNALLLGDSALYLCASSLNPLRPLEWGEQFFGPGTRLTVL.

Points on this clone: At one boundary the junction diverges from the germline segment, which might be a read error. The chain is built from TRBV7-7 and TRBJ2-5; D unclear. The V gene's germline CDR1 is SSHAT and CDR2 FNYEAQ (reference sequence). The CDR3 sequence is 14 residues long. The CDR3 here is CASSPRWGSETQYF. The CDR3 nucleotides read TGTGCTAGCAGCCCCCGTTGGGGTTCAGAGACCCAGTACTTC.

The chain employs TRBV15 and TRBJ1-2; D remains ambiguous. V lost 5 bases and J lost 0, with 7 bases in between. From germline, CDR1 is LNHNV and CDR2 YYDKDF (reference sequence). There are 13 residues in the CDR3. The CDR3 DNA is TGTGCCACCAGCCTAACATCTAACTATGGCTACACCTTC. Amino acids: CATSLTSNYGYTF.

V and J are TRBV15 and TRBJ1-4; D call uncertain. The V gene's germline CDR1 is LNHNV and CDR2 YYDKDF (reference sequence). The CDR3 totals 12 residues. Trimming removed 1 base from V and 6 bases from J, with 3 bases in between. CDR3 nucleotides: TGTGCCACCAGCAGAGGAGATGAAAAACTGTTTTTT. Its protein is CATSRGDEKLFF.

The CDR3 reads CAWSSQDGNQPQHF. The CDR3 nucleotides are TGTGCCTGGAGTAGCCAGGATGGAAATCAGCCCCAGCATTTT. The rearrangement links TRBV30 to TRBJ1-5; the D is unclear. Looked up from germline, CDR1 is GTSNPN and CDR2 is SVGIG (reference sequence). The CDR3 contains 14 residues. V shed 2 bases and J shed 4 bases, with 12 bases lying between them.

The chain links TRBV25-1 to TRBJ2-5; TRBD2 matches at 14 bases. The DNA matches TRBJ2-7 better at its end, which makes the J call doubtful. The CDR3 length is 18 residues. The germline CDR1 and CDR2 sequences are MGHDK and SYGVNS. The CDR3 is CASSPGYGTSGGTYEQYF. DNA for the CDR3: TGTGCCAGCAGTCCCGGGTACGGGACTAGCGGGGGCACCTACGAGCAGTACTTC.

The chain is built from TRBV19 and TRBJ1-1; 8 bases line up with TRBD1. This CDR3 spans 13 amino acids. V shed 4 bases and J 8 bases; nucleotides not matched to a gene: 6. The germline V gene encodes CDR1 LNHDA and CDR2 SQIVND (reference sequence). The CDR3 bases are TGTGCCAGTAGTACCGACAGGGGCTTAGAAGCTTTCTTT. Its translation is CASSTDRGLEAFF.

This chain connects TRBV6-5 to TRBJ1-4, with 9 bases matching TRBD1. J was trimmed by 0 bases and V by 7 bases; bases with no gene match: 3. Per germline, CDR1 MNHEY and CDR2 SVGAGI. The CDR3 is made up of 15 amino acids. Written as DNA, the CDR3 is TGTGCCAGCAAGAGACAGGGGGCAACTAATGAAAAACTGTTTTTT. Its translation is CASKRQGATNEKLFF.

J is TRBJ1-6 and V is TRBV7-2, with D unclear. The length of the CDR3 is 13 residues. Germline V gene data show CDR1 as SGHTA and CDR2 as FQGNSA. Trimming removed 5 bases at V and 14 bases at J, with 16 bases between. CDR3 sequence reads: CASSPRRLLALHF. The DNA of the CDR3 is TGTGCCAGCAGCCCCCGGCGGCTGTTGGCCCTCCACTTT. The variable domain in full, with the rest retrieved from reference TRBV7-2 and TRBJ1-6, is GAGVSQSPSNKVTEKGKDVELRCDPISGHTALYWYRQSLGQGLEFLIYFQGNSAPDKSGLPSDRFSAERTGGSVSTLTIQRTQQEDSAVYLCASSPRRLLALHFGNGTRLTVT.

This rearrangement joins TRBV4-3 to TRBJ2-7; D remains unclear. From germline, CDR1 is LGHNA and CDR2 YSLEER. CDR3 length: 14 amino acids. The V and J ends lost 0 bases and 4 bases respectively, with 10 bases between them. The CDR3, as DNA: TGCGCCAGCAGCCAAGATAAAGGCGGTTACGAGCAGTACTTC. Residues: CASSQDKGGYEQYF.

This chain connects TRBV7-9 to TRBJ2-5; no firm D call. Germline V gene sequence: CDR1 SEHNR, CDR2 FQNEAQ (reference sequence). V was clipped by 3 bases and J by 1 base, with 15 bases between them. The CDR3 length is 16 residues. Written as DNA, the CDR3 is TGTGCCAGCAGCTTCGACCGGGTGTATACCCAAGAGACCCAGTACTTC. As protein: CASSFDRVYTQETQYF.

This clone has a single count. The rearrangement links TRBV6-5 to TRBJ2-3; D unresolved. CDR1 MNHEY and CDR2 SVGAGI come from the germline V gene. The CDR3 is made up of 14 amino acids. V shed 7 bases and J shed 2 bases, with 13 bases lying between them. CDR3 sequence (DNA): TGTGCCAGCACCCGAGACGGCCTCACAGATACGCAGTATTTT. It translates to CASTRDGLTDTQYF.

The J gene is TRBJ2-7, the V gene TRBV13; TRBD2 matches 14 bases. This CDR3 spans 16 amino acids. Germline V gives CDR1 PRHDT, CDR2 FYEKMQ (reference sequence). Trimming took 4 bases from V and 3 from J; bases not matched to a gene: 5. The CDR3 protein is CASSSGTSGSVYEQYF. In nucleotides, the CDR3 is TGTGCCAGCAGCTCCGGGACTAGCGGGAGTGTCTACGAGCAGTACTTC.

This clone has only one observation. V gene TRBV7-9 combines with J gene TRBJ1-2; TRBD1 might be the D (5 bases). Between the trimmed V and J ends, which lost 5 bases and 4 bases, there was a span of 14 bases. This CDR3 has 14 amino acids. CDR1 and CDR2 (germline): SEHNR, FQNEAQ (reference sequence). This CDR3 is CASSPKRGAYGYTF. DNA for the CDR3: TGTGCCAGCAGCCCGAAAAGGGGTGCCTATGGCTACACCTTC.

J is TRBJ2-6 and V is TRBV29-1; D uncertain. The CDR3 totals 13 residues. CDR1 and CDR2 (germline): SQVTM, ANQGSEA. V was trimmed by 7 bases and J by 1 base, leaving 8 bases between them. CDR3 bases: TGCAGCGGAAAGTTTTCTGGGGCCAACGTCCTGACTTTC. Residues: CSGKFSGANVLTF.

Remarks on this clone: Mismatch with germline at one junction end may stem from a read error. The chain couples TRBV7-7 to TRBJ2-2, with 10 bases fitting TRBD1. This CDR3 comprises 15 residues. Germline CDR1 and CDR2: SSHAT and FNYEAQ (reference sequence). The chain's CDR3 is CASSSGQGSTGELFF. The CDR3 DNA follows: TGTGCTAGCAGCTCGGGACAGGGGAGCACCGGGGAGCTGTTTTTT.